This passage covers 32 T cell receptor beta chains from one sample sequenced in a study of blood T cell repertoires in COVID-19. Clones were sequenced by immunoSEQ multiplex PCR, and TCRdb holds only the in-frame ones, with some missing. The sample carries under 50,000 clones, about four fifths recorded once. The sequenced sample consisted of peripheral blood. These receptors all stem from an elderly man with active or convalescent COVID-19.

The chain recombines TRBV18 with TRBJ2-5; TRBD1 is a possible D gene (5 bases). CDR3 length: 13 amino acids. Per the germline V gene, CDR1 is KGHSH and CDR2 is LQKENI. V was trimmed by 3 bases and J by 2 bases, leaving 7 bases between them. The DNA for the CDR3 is TGTGCCAGCTCACCTAGACAGCAAGAGACCCAGTACTTC. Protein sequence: CASSPRQQETQYF.

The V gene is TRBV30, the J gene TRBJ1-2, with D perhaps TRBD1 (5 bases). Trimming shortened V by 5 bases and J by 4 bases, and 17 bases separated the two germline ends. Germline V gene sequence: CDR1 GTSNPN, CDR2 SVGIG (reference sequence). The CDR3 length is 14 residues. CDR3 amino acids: CAWLKRQGSYGYTF. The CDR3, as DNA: TGTGCCTGGTTAAAACGGCAGGGAAGCTATGGCTACACCTTC. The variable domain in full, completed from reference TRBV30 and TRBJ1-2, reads SQTIHQWPATLVQPVGSPLSLECTVEGTSNPNLYWYRQAAGRGLQLLFYSVGIGQISSEVPQNLSASRPQDRQFILSSKKLLLSDSGFYLCAWLKRQGSYGYTFGSGTRLTVV.

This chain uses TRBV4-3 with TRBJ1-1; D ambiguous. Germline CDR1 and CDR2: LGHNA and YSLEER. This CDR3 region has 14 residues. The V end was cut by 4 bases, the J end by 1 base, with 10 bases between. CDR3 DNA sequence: TGCGCCAGCAGCCCCTGGGGAGAGAACACTGAAGCTTTCTTT. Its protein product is CASSPWGENTEAFF.

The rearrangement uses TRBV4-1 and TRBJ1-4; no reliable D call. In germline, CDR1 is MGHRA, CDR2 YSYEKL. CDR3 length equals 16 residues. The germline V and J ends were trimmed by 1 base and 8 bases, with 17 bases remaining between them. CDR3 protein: CASSQVELDLAEKLFF. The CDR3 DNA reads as TGCGCCAGCAGCCAAGTTGAACTGGATCTAGCGGAAAAACTGTTTTTT.

CDR3 in DNA: TGTGCCAGCAGTCCAAGGACAGATGAAGCTTTCTTT. This gives the protein CASSPRTDEAFF. The chain recombines TRBV12-3 or TRBV12-4 with TRBJ1-1; weak D call: TRBD1 (6 bases). There are 12 residues in the CDR3. Between the trimmed V and J ends, which lost 5 bases and 7 bases, there was a span of 11 bases.

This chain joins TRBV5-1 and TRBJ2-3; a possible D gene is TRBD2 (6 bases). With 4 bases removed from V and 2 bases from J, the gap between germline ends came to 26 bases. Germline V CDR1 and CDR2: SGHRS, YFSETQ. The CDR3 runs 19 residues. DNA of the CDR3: TGCGCCAGCAGCGGGAGTGGGAAGGGAGGCAGGGCCTTCACAGATACGCAGTATTTT. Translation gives CASSGSGKGGRAFTDTQYF.

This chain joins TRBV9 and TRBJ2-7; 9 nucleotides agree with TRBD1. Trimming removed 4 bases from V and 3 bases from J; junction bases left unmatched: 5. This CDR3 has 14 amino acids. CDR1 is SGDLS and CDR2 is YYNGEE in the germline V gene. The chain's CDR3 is CASSRRDRDYEQYF. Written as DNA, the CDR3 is TGTGCCAGCAGCCGCCGGGACAGGGACTACGAGCAGTACTTC.

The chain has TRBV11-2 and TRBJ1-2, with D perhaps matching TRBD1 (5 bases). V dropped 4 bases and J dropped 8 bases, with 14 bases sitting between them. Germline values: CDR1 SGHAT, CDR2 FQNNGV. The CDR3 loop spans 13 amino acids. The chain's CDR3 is CASSSGGLQGYTF. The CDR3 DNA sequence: TGTGCCAGCAGCTCCGGGGGTCTTCAGGGCTACACCTTC.

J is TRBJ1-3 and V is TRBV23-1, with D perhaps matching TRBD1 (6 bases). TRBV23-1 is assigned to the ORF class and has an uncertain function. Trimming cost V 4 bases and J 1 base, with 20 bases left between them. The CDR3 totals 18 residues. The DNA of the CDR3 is TGCGCCAGCAGTCGTGGGGGCAGCCGAAACACTTCTGGAAACACCATATATTTT. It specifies CASSRGGSRNTSGNTIYF.

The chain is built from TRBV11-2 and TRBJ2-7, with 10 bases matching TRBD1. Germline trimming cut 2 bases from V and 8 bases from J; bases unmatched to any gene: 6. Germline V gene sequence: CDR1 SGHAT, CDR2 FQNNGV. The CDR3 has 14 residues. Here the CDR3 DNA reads TGTGCCAGCAGCTTACCGGGACAGGGGTCCAAGCAGTACTTC. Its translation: CASSLPGQGSKQYF.

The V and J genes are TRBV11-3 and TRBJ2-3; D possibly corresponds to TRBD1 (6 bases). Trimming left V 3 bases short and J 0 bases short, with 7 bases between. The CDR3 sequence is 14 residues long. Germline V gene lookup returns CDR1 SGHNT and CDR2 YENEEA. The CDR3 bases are TGTGCCAGCAGCTTGGGGGCTAGCACAGATACGCAGTATTTT. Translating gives CASSLGASTDTQYF.

The CDR3 bases are TGTGCCAGCTCAGAGGGCGAGACCCAGTACTTC. Protein: CASSEGETQYF. The chain recombines TRBV18 with TRBJ2-5; TRBD2 is a possible D gene (5 bases). The germline V gene has CDR1 KGHSH and CDR2 LQKENI. Trimming took 5 bases from V and 5 from J, leaving 6 bases between them. This CDR3 is built from 11 residues.

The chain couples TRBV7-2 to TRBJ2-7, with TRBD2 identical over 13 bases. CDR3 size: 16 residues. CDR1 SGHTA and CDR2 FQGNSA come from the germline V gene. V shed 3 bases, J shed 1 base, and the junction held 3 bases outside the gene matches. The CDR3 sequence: CASSFGLAGVSYEQYF. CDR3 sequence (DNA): TGTGCCAGCAGCTTCGGACTAGCGGGAGTGTCCTACGAGCAGTACTTC. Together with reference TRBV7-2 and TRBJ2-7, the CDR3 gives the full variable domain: GAGVSQSPSNKVTEKGKDVELRCDPISGHTALYWYRQSLGQGLEFLIYFQGNSAPDKSGLPSDRFSAERTGGSVSTLTIQRTQQEDSAVYLCASSFGLAGVSYEQYFGPGTRLTVT.

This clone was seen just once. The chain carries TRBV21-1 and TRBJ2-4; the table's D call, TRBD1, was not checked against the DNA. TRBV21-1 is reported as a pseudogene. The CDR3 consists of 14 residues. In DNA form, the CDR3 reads TGTGCCAGCAGGAAAGGGGCCTTAAGGGGCATTCAGTACTTC. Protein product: CASRKGALRGIQYF.

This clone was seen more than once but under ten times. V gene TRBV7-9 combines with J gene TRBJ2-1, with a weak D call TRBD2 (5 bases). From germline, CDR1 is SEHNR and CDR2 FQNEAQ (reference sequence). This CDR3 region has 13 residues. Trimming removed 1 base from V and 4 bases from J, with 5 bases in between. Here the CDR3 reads CASSLGEYNEQFF. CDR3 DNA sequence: TGTGCCAGCAGCTTAGGGGAGTACAATGAGCAGTTCTTC.

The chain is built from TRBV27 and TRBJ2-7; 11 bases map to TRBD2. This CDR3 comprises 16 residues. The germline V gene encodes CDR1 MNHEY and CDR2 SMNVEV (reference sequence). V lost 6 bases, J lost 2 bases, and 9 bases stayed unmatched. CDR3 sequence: CASSRGTSGVPYEQYF. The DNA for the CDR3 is TGTGCCAGCAGCCGTGGGACTAGCGGAGTTCCCTACGAGCAGTACTTC.

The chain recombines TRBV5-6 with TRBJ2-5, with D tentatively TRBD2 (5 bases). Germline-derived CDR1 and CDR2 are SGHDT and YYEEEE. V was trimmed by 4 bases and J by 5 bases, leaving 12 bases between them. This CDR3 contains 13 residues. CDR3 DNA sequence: TGTGCCAGCAGCCTCCCGGGGTGGGAGACCCAGTACTTC. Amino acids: CASSLPGWETQYF.

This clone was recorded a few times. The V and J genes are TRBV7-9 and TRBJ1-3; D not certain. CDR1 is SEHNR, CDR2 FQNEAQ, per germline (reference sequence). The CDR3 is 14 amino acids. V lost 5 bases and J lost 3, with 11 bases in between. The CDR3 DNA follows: TGTGCCAGCAGCCGACCCGGAGGTGGAAACACCATATATTTT. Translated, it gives CASSRPGGGNTIYF.

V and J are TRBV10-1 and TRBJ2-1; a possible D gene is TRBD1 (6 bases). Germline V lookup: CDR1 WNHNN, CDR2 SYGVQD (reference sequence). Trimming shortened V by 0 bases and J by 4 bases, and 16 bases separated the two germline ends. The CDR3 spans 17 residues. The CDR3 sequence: CASSESMGPRGYNEQFF. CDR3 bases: TGCGCCAGCAGTGAGTCAATGGGGCCCAGGGGATACAATGAGCAGTTCTTC.

The CDR3 DNA sequence: TGTGCCAGCAGCCCGGGACTAGCGGGTAGCACAGATACGCAGTATTTT. Protein sequence: CASSPGLAGSTDTQYF. This chain connects TRBV7-9 to TRBJ2-3; TRBD2 agrees at 12 bases. J gave up 0 bases and V 5 bases, and 3 bases lay outside the gene matches. The germline V gene has CDR1 SEHNR and CDR2 FQNEAQ (reference sequence). CDR3 length: 16 amino acids.

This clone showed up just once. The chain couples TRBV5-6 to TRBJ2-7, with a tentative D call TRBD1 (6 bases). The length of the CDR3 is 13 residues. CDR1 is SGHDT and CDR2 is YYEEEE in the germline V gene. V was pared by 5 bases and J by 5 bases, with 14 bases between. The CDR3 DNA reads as TGTGCCAGCAGACTAGGGGGATTCCACGAGCAGTACTTC. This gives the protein CASRLGGFHEQYF. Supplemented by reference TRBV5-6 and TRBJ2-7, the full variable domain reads DAGVTQSPTHLIKTRGQQVTLRCSPKSGHDTVSWYQQALGQGPQFIFQYYEEEERQRGNFPDRFSGHQFPNYSSELNVNALLLGDSALYLCASRLGGFHEQYFGPGTRLTVT.

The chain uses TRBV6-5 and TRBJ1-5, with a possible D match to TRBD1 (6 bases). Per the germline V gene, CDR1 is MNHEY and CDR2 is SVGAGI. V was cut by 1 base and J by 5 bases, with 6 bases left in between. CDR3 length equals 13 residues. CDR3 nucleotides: TGTGCCAGCAGTTACTACAGGGATCAGCCCCAGCATTTT. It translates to CASSYYRDQPQHF.

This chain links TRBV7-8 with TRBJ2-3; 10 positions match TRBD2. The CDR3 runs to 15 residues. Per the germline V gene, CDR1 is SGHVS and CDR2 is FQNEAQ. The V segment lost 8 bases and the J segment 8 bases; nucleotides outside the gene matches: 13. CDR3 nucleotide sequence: TGTGCCAGCCAGGAAGCTAGCGGGAGCTTGGCTACGCAGTATTTT. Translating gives CASQEASGSLATQYF.

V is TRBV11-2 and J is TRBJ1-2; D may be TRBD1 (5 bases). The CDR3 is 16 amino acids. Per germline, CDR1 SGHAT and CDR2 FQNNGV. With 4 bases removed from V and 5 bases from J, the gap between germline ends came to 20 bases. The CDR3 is CASSSLTGIDLYGYTF. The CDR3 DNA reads TGTGCCAGCAGCTCCCTTACAGGAATCGATCTTTATGGCTACACCTTC.

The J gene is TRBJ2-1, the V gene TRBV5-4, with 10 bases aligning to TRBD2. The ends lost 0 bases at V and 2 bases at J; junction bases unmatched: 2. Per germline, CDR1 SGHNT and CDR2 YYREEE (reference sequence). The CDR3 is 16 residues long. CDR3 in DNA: TGTGCCAGCAGCTTGGGGCTAGCGGGGGCCTACAATGAGCAGTTCTTC. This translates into CASSLGLAGAYNEQFF.

In DNA form, the CDR3 reads TGCGCCAGCAGCCAAAATAGGGCGGGCTATGGCTACACCTTC. It encodes CASSQNRAGYGYTF. The chain carries TRBV4-3 and TRBJ1-2; D gene ambiguous. The CDR3 is 14 amino acids. Trimming removed 2 bases at V and 4 bases at J, with 11 bases between. Germline V lookup: CDR1 LGHNA, CDR2 YSLEER.

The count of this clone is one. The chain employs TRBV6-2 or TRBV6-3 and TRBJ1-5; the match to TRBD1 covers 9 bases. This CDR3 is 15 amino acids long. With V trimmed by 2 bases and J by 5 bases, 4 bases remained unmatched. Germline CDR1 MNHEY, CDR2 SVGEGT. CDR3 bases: TGTGCCAGCAGTTACCCTTGGACAGGGGATCAGCCCCAGCATTTT. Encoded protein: CASSYPWTGDQPQHF.

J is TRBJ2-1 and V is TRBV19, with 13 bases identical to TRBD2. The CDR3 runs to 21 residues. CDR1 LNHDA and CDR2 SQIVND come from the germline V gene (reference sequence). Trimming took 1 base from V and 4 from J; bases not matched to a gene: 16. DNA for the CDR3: TGTGCCAGTAGTATAGGTCTTCCGGGACTAGCGGGGCCTCAGGGGTACAATGAGCAGTTCTTC. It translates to CASSIGLPGLAGPQGYNEQFF.

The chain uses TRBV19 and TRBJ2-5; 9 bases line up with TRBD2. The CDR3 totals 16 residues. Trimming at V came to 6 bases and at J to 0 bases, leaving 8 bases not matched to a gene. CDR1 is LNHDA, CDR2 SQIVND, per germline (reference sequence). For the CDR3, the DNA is TGTGCCAGTAGCCCCTATAGCGGGGGAGACCAAGAGACCCAGTACTTC. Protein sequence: CASSPYSGGDQETQYF.

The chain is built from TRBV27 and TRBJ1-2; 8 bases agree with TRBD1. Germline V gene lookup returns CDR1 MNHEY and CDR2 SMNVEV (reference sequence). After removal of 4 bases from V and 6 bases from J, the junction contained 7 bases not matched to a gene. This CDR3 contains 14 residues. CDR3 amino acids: CASSWAGGSNGYTF. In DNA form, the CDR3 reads TGTGCCAGCAGTTGGGCAGGGGGCTCTAATGGCTACACCTTC.

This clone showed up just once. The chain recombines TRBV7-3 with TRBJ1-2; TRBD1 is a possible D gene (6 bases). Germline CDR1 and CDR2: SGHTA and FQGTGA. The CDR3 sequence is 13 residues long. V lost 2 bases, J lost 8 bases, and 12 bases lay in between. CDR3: CASSLGQTGGYTF. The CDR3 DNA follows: TGTGCCAGCAGCTTAGGACAGACGGGCGGCTACACCTTC.

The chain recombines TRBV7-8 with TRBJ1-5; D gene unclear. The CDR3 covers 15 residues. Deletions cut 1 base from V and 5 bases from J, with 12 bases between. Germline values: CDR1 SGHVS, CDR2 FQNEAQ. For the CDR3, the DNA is TGTGCCAGCAGCTTAGAGACACGGAGGGATCAGCCCCAGCATTTT. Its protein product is CASSLETRRDQPQHF.